This TCR beta chain was recorded in a study of blood T cell repertoires in COVID-19. Study summary: There were acute and convalescent COVID-19 samples, and they came from the United States, Italy and Spain. T cells, B-cell-depleted T cells, or PBMCs provided the cDNA or gDNA that served as material.

Germline-derived CDR1 and CDR2 are MDHEN and SYDVKM. CDR3 length: 15 residues. V lost 2 bases and J lost 5; bases outside the gene matches: 5. In the study's own analysis: The assay estimated nucleated cells by amplifying reference gene primers. This table comes from immunoSEQ multiplex PCR, and its TCRdb copy is limited to in-frame clones, with some not included. From that table come the V and J calls and clone size; the DNA was used to work out D and trimming. The repertoire consists of 47,000 or so clones, with about 86% occurring once and the leading ten covering about a fifth. Seattle patients were enrolled while actively infected and followed longitudinally.

Sample: peripheral blood. The chain joins TRBV28 to TRBJ1-2; 10 nucleotides line up with TRBD1. The sequence came from a woman older than 75 with COVID-19, enrolled during active disease. This CDR3 is CASSLRQGAGYGYTF. The CDR3 bases are TGTGCCAGCAGTTTACGACAGGGGGCTGGGTATGGCTACACCTTC.